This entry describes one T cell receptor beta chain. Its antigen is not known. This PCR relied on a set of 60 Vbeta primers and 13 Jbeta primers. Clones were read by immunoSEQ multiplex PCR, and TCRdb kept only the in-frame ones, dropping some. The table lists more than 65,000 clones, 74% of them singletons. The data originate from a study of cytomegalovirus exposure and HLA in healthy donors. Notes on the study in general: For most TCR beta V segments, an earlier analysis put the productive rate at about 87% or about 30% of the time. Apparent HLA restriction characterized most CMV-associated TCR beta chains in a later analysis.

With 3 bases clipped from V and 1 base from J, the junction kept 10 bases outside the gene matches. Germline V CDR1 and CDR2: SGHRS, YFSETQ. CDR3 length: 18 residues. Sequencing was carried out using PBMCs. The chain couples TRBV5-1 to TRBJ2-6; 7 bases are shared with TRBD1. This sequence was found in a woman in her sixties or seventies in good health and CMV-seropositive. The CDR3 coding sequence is TGCGCCAGCAGCTCCAGACAGGGTACGCTGTCTGGGGCCAACGTCCTGACTTTC. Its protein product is CASSSRQGTLSGANVLTF.